This TCR beta chain was sequenced for a study of control samples from healthy donors and cancer patients (dated by TCRdb to about 2020). The method was the immunoSEQ multiplex PCR assay. In its TCRdb copy, this immuneACCESS table keeps in-frame sequences only and misses some clones. Where compared with another copy, unresolved V genes explain less than half of these, and the others have no known cause. This sample is represented by about 97,000 clones; around 89% of them were singletons. Approximately 8.3% of the sample goes to the ten largest clones. V was cut back by 4 bases and J by 0 bases, leaving a gap of 15 bases between them. The CDR3 sequence holds 15 residues, the cysteine and phenylalanine included. Solely the CDR3 DNA is kept, with 45 bases framed from the first base. From the germline V gene, CDR1 is SQVTM and CDR2 is ANQGSEA. With regard to this clone: Its binding antigen is unknown. Nothing much larger sits one base from this clone, and base qualities are not available.

This sequence uses TRBV29-1 and TRBJ1-1; the D gene cannot be resolved reliably. This TCR was recovered from a man aged 25 to 40 in good health. The sample was blood. The DNA sequence is TGCAGCGTTGCGTCGGCACTAAGAATGAACACTGAAGCTTTCTTT. Its product reads: CSVASALRMNTEAFF.